One and the same sample provided the 10 T cell receptor beta chains below, sequenced in a study of cytomegalovirus exposure and HLA in healthy donors. PCR employed 60 Vbeta and 13 Jbeta primers. The table came from immunoSEQ multiplex PCR; TCRdb's copy has only in-frame clones and leaves some out. The table includes under 130,000 clones, about four fifths detected once. The sample taken for sequencing was PBMCs. Receptors were obtained from a man aged 30 to 39 in good health and CMV-seronegative.

The chain recombines TRBV10-3 with TRBJ1-2; a possible D gene is TRBD1 (6 bases). Trimming pared 6 bases from V and 5 bases from J, leaving 22 bases between. The CDR3 extends over 16 amino acids. Germline V gene sequence: CDR1 ENHRY, CDR2 SYGVKD. The CDR3 sequence is CAISQKTGRGLYGYTF. The DNA for the CDR3 is TGTGCCATCAGCCAGAAAACAGGGAGAGGATTATATGGCTACACCTTC.

This clone was found once. The rearrangement uses TRBV4-1 and TRBJ1-4; 7 nucleotides line up with TRBD1. There are 15 residues in the CDR3. The germline gives CDR1 MGHRA, CDR2 YSYEKL. Trimming cost V 2 bases and J 8 bases; bases outside gene matches: 8. CDR3 coding DNA: TGCGCCAGCAGCCAACCGACAGGGATGATGGAAAAACTGTTTTTT. Translated: CASSQPTGMMEKLFF.

V gene TRBV5-4 combines with J gene TRBJ2-3, with D possibly being TRBD2 (6 bases). Trimming took 4 bases from V and 0 from J, leaving 12 bases between them. The CDR3 covers 15 residues. Germline CDR1 SGHNT, CDR2 YYREEE (reference sequence). The CDR3 bases are TGTGCCAGCAGCCCCAGGGACTCTAGCACAGATACGCAGTATTTT. It encodes CASSPRDSSTDTQYF.

This clone was seen a single time. The chain has TRBV10-1 and TRBJ2-7, with D possibly matching TRBD2 (5 bases). This CDR3 spans 13 amino acids. The germline CDR1 and CDR2 sequences are WNHNN and SYGVQD (reference sequence). V was trimmed by 8 bases and J by 6 bases, leaving 17 bases between them. CDR3 in amino acids: CASAQDTSREQYF. CDR3 DNA sequence: TGCGCCAGCGCCCAGGATACTAGTCGCGAGCAGTACTTC.

In its sample, this clone was seen a few times. The chain has TRBV9 and TRBJ2-2; D unclear. Germline V CDR1 and CDR2: SGDLS, YYNGEE. The V end was cut by 0 bases, the J end by 4 bases, with 7 bases between. CDR3 size: 14 residues. CDR3 sequence (DNA): TGTGCCAGCAGCGTAGACCAGGCCACCGGGGAGCTGTTTTTT. Protein sequence: CASSVDQATGELFF.

The rearrangement uses TRBV19 and TRBJ2-2, with TRBD2 matching over 11 bases. Germline values: CDR1 LNHDA, CDR2 SQIVND (reference sequence). This CDR3 has 16 residues. Trimming took 5 bases from V and 6 from J; bases not matched to a gene: 8. CDR3 region: CASSQRLAGRSGELFF. Written as DNA, the CDR3 is TGTGCCAGTAGTCAGAGACTAGCGGGGCGCTCCGGGGAGCTGTTTTTT.

The chain employs TRBV15 and TRBJ2-5; 8 bases align to TRBD2. J was trimmed by 2 bases and V by 5 bases; bases with no gene match: 7. Looked up from germline, CDR1 is LNHNV and CDR2 is YYDKDF (reference sequence). CDR3 length: 15 amino acids. CDR3 nucleotides: TGTGCCACCAGCCCTTCAAGCGGGGGACAAGAGACCCAGTACTTC. Encoded protein: CATSPSSGGQETQYF. The full variable domain, rest sourced from reference TRBV15 and TRBJ2-5, is DAMVIQNPRYQVTQFGKPVTLSCSQTLNHNVMYWYQQKSSQAPKLLFHYYDKDFNNEADTPDNFQSRRPNTSFCFLDIRSPGLGDTAMYLCATSPSSGGQETQYFGPGTRLLVL.

The chain joins TRBV5-1 to TRBJ2-2; 15 nucleotides match TRBD2. Losses at the gene ends were 4 bases for V and 5 bases for J; bases not matched to a gene: 3. This CDR3 is 16 amino acids long. Per germline, CDR1 SGHRS and CDR2 YFSETQ. CDR3 nucleotide sequence: TGCGCCAGCAGCGTGGGGACTAGCGGGGGGACCGGGGAGCTGTTTTTT. This codes for CASSVGTSGGTGELFF.

The rearrangement links TRBV29-1 to TRBJ2-3; the match to TRBD2 covers 7 bases. The germline V gene encodes CDR1 SQVTM and CDR2 ANQGSEA. The CDR3 sequence is 15 residues long. Losses at the gene ends were 6 bases for V and 2 bases for J; bases not matched to a gene: 11. This chain's CDR3 is CSVGGEGLFTDTQYF. Written as DNA, the CDR3 is TGCAGCGTGGGGGGGGAAGGCCTTTTCACAGATACGCAGTATTTT.

This rearrangement joins TRBV10-3 to TRBJ2-5; the match to TRBD2 covers 8 bases. V lost 0 bases to trimming and J lost 5 bases; unmatched junction nucleotides: 5. CDR3 length equals 15 residues. CDR1 is ENHRY, CDR2 SYGVKD, per germline. CDR3 coding DNA: TGTGCCATCAGTGAGTCGATCGGGGGGGCGGAGACCCAGTACTTC. Translating gives CAISESIGGAETQYF.